The clone carrying this T cell receptor beta chain was seen many times. TCR beta CDR3 regions were amplified from RNA. The HTBI primer set was used in a first-round RT-PCR of the TCR CDR3. From the multiplex PCR reads, TCRdb called clonotypes with MiXCR, one entry per CDR3 protein. Counted here are some 650,000 distinct CDR3 sequences, approximately 15% occurring once; the ten biggest clones make up less than 3.5%. These data belong to a study of T cells in Graves' hyperthyroidism and ophthalmopathy. Per the germline V gene, CDR1 is SGHAT and CDR2 is FQNNGV. The V end was cut by 5 bases, the J end by 6 bases, with 14 bases between. This CDR3 has 13 amino acids.

This TCR was recovered from a woman in her thirties or forties with Graves' ophthalmopathy. Sequences were obtained from blood. The rearrangement joins TRBV11-2 to TRBJ2-7, with D possibly being TRBD1 (6 bases). CDR3 DNA sequence: TGTGCCAGCAGCCTATGGGACACCATCGAGCAGTACTTC. Translating gives CASSLWDTIEQYF.